This entry lists 2 T cell receptor beta chains sequenced from one sample in a study of T cells in Graves' hyperthyroidism and ophthalmopathy. Amplification of TCR beta CDR3 regions used RNA as the template. TCR CDR3 regions were first amplified by RT-PCR with HTBI primers. TCRdb re-derived calls from the multiplex PCR reads in MiXCR, one entry per CDR3 protein. Among about 410,000 distinct CDR3 sequences listed, 14% to 15% were seen once. The sample was blood. The origin of the receptors is a man aged 18-30 years with Graves' ophthalmopathy.

This clonotype was seen at least ten times. The chain links TRBV6-1 to TRBJ2-7; a possible D gene is TRBD1 (5 bases). Looked up from germline, CDR1 is MNHNS and CDR2 is SASEGT. Between the trimmed V and J ends, which lost 1 base and 3 bases, there was a span of 13 bases. There are 15 residues in the CDR3. The CDR3 reads CASSEGMGHYYEQYF. CDR3 in DNA: TGTGCCAGCAGTGAAGGCATGGGGCATTACTACGAGCAGTACTTC.

This clonotype was detected ten times or more. V gene TRBV5-5 combines with J gene TRBJ2-5, with D unresolved. CDR1 and CDR2 from the germline V gene are SGHKS and YYEKEE (reference sequence). The V gene lost 9 bases and the J gene lost 1 base, with 13 bases spanning the gap. This CDR3 comprises 13 residues. The CDR3 reads CATARDIQETQYF. CDR3 coding DNA: TGTGCCACCGCCCGTGACATCCAAGAGACCCAGTACTTC.